This T cell receptor (beta chain) emerged from a study of regulatory T cells in long-lasting Graves disease. Time point here: persistent/refractory GD, antithyroid drugs over 5 years with positive TRAb. The TCR library used RNA extracted from PBMCs. V shed 5 bases, J shed 6 bases, and the junction held 22 bases outside the gene matches. Per germline, CDR1 MNHEY and CDR2 SVGEGT. This CDR3 has 20 amino acids. TCR beta libraries were built with iRepertoire HTBI primers and Arm-PCR of CDR3 regions. TCRdb called the multiplex PCR reads again in MiXCR, with one record for every CDR3 protein. Found here are 700,000 or so distinct CDR3 sequences, about 32% of them singletons; the top ten hold under 50%.

This receptor was taken from a female donor with Graves disease. Sample: peripheral blood mononuclear cells (PBMCs), taken when the disease was refractory, from a patient treated with antithyroid drugs. The V call is TRBV6-2 or TRBV6-3, the J call TRBJ2-2; 9 nucleotides line up with TRBD1. The CDR3: CASSEAGFRGTGGDSGELFF. The DNA for the CDR3 is TGTGCCAGCAGTGAAGCAGGTTTCCGAGGCACAGGGGGCGACTCCGGGGAGCTGTTTTTT.